These 28 T cell receptor beta chains were sequenced from one sample in a study of PD-L1 blockade in urothelial cancer. Time point described: pretreatment peripheral blood. Some clones are missing from TCRdb's copy, which holds only in-frame ones; the method was immunoSEQ multiplex PCR. The sample has approximately 90,000 clones; about 83% are singletons. The specimen comprised PBMCs, sampled around atezolizumab (anti-PD-L1) treatment. The receptors stem from a man aged 55 to 70 with urothelial cancer.

In nucleotides, the CDR3 is TGTGCCAGCAGCTCCCAAGGGGGCTACTTCAATGAGCAGTTCTTC. Protein product: CASSSQGGYFNEQFF. The chain couples TRBV11-2 to TRBJ2-1; 7 bases align to TRBD1. V was clipped by 4 bases and J by 6 bases; unmatched bases: 9. The CDR3 is 15 amino acids. Germline assignment: CDR1 SGHAT and CDR2 FQNNGV.

The CDR3 sequence: CASSLDPGQLTEAFF. CDR3 nucleotide sequence: TGTGCCAGCAGCTTGGATCCGGGTCAGCTCACTGAAGCTTTCTTT. V gene TRBV7-8 combines with J gene TRBJ1-1; D not resolved. The V gene lost 3 bases and the J gene lost 4 bases, with 15 bases spanning the gap. The length of the CDR3 is 15 residues. The V gene's germline CDR1 is SGHVS and CDR2 FQNEAQ.

This clone was seen just once. V and J are TRBV9 and TRBJ1-1; TRBD1 is a possible D gene (5 bases). V gave up 0 bases and J gave up 10 bases, with 13 bases separating them. The length of the CDR3 is 13 residues. Germline values: CDR1 SGDLS, CDR2 YYNGEE. DNA for the CDR3: TGTGCCAGCAGCGTAGTGGGGGGTGGTGGAGCTTTCTTT. Translation: CASSVVGGGGAFF.

The chain carries TRBV19 and TRBJ1-2; D call uncertain. Germline V gives CDR1 LNHDA, CDR2 SQIVND (reference sequence). Trimming removed 5 bases at V and 2 bases at J, with 21 bases between. This CDR3 is built from 17 residues. CDR3: CASSPFHYGVRNYGYTF. In nucleotides, the CDR3 is TGTGCCAGTAGTCCCTTCCACTACGGCGTCCGCAACTATGGCTACACCTTC.

The gene calls are TRBV27 and TRBJ2-2; 14 bases line up with TRBD2. Unmatched junction bases numbered 9, after V lost 6 bases and J lost 0 bases. In germline, CDR1 is MNHEY, CDR2 SMNVEV (reference sequence). This CDR3 has 19 amino acids. The CDR3 spells CASRPLGLAGGTNTGELFF. The CDR3 nucleotides are TGTGCCAGCAGGCCCCTTGGACTAGCGGGAGGAACGAACACCGGGGAGCTGTTTTTT.

The rearrangement joins TRBV5-6 to TRBJ2-7, with 9 bases matching TRBD1. The CDR3 length is 14 residues. The J segment lost 6 bases and the V segment lost 1 base, leaving 5 bases of the junction unmatched. Germline-derived CDR1 and CDR2 are SGHDT and YYEEEE. The CDR3 protein is CASSLTGGLGEQYF. The CDR3 nucleotides read TGTGCCAGCAGCTTGACAGGGGGCCTCGGCGAGCAGTACTTC.

The chain combines TRBV7-6 with TRBJ1-3; a possible D gene is TRBD1 (5 bases). V lost 1 base to trimming and J lost 3 bases, with 13 bases between them. The CDR3 is 16 amino acids. Germline V gene lookup returns CDR1 SGHVS and CDR2 FNYEAQ. The chain's CDR3 is CASSLESQGFGNTIYF. The CDR3 coding sequence is TGTGCCAGCAGCTTAGAGTCCCAGGGCTTTGGAAACACCATATATTTT.

Only a few counts were recorded for this clone. V is TRBV5-4 and J is TRBJ2-7, with D unclear. This CDR3 is built from 14 residues. V was clipped by 4 bases and J by 4 bases, with 15 bases between them. Germline V gene sequence: CDR1 SGHNT, CDR2 YYREEE (reference sequence). DNA for the CDR3: TGTGCCAGCAGCGCCTCGGGTGGGTTATACGAGCAGTACTTC. It specifies CASSASGGLYEQYF. The full variable domain, its missing parts supplied by reference TRBV5-4 and TRBJ2-7, is ETGVTQSPTHLIKTRGQQVTLRCSSQSGHNTVSWYQQALGQGPQFIFQYYREEENGRGNFPPRFSGLQFPNYSSELNVNALELDDSALYLCASSASGGLYEQYFGPGTRLTVT.

The chain recombines TRBV6-5 with TRBJ2-3, with 7 bases matching TRBD2. Germline loops: CDR1 MNHEY, CDR2 SVGAGI. The junction had 16 bases not matched to a gene; V was cut back by 8 bases and J by 11 bases. This CDR3 contains 14 residues. CDR3 protein: CASSASGNPSRQYF. The CDR3 DNA follows: TGTGCCAGCTCCGCCAGCGGGAACCCAAGCAGGCAGTATTTT.

V gene TRBV28 combines with J gene TRBJ1-5; 9 bases are a match to TRBD1. The CDR3 is 15 amino acids. The germline CDR1 and CDR2 sequences are MDHEN and SYDVKM. J lost 4 bases, V lost 5 bases, and 6 bases had no gene match. CDR3 sequence: CASSQGGQGNQPQHF. The DNA for the CDR3 is TGTGCCAGCAGTCAAGGGGGACAGGGAAATCAGCCCCAGCATTTT.

The rearrangement uses TRBV5-4 and TRBJ2-1, with D possibly being TRBD2 (6 bases). Germline CDR1 reads SGHNT; CDR2 reads YYREEE (reference sequence). V lost 3 bases, J lost 9 bases, and 19 bases lay in between. The CDR3 has 15 residues. This chain's CDR3 is CASSSPGLKAGEQFF. In DNA form, the CDR3 reads TGTGCCAGCAGCTCCCCCGGACTAAAAGCGGGTGAGCAGTTCTTC.

The chain employs TRBV5-1 and TRBJ2-7, with TRBD1 matching over 8 bases. J lost 0 bases, V lost 4 bases, and 6 bases had no gene match. The CDR3 covers 15 residues. Looked up from germline, CDR1 is SGHRS and CDR2 is YFSETQ. Here the CDR3 reads CASSLGTGHSYEQYF. The DNA of the CDR3 is TGCGCCAGCAGCCTTGGGACAGGCCACTCCTACGAGCAGTACTTC.

The gene calls are TRBV4-1 and TRBJ2-5, with D uncertain. The V end lost 2 bases, the J end lost 3 bases, and 7 bases lay between the germline ends. This CDR3 has 13 residues. CDR1 MGHRA and CDR2 YSYEKL come from the germline V gene. The CDR3 coding sequence is TGCGCCAGCAGCCAATGGCAGGAAGAGACCCAGTACTTC. Its translation is CASSQWQEETQYF.

J is TRBJ1-1 and V is TRBV5-5; possibly TRBD1 for D (5 bases). The V gene lost 10 bases and the J gene lost 0 bases, with 10 bases spanning the gap. The germline CDR1 and CDR2 sequences are SGHKS and YYEKEE (reference sequence). The CDR3 covers 12 residues. The CDR3: CAAGQVNTEAFF. For the CDR3, the DNA is TGTGCCGCAGGGCAAGTGAACACTGAAGCTTTCTTT.

The chain employs TRBV27 and TRBJ2-7; 8 bases map to TRBD1. The CDR3 totals 14 residues. Losses at the gene ends were 5 bases for V and 6 bases for J; bases not matched to a gene: 9. Germline V gives CDR1 MNHEY, CDR2 SMNVEV (reference sequence). The CDR3: CASSQQGGGLEQYF. The CDR3 nucleotides read TGTGCCAGCAGTCAACAGGGGGGTGGCCTCGAGCAGTACTTC.

V is TRBV6-6 and J is TRBJ1-1; no clear D gene. Germline CDR1 MNHNY, CDR2 SVGAGI (reference sequence). This CDR3 spans 14 amino acids. The germline V and J ends were trimmed by 2 bases and 11 bases, with 18 bases remaining between them. CDR3 residues: CASSYAEPREDAFF. Written as DNA, the CDR3 is TGTGCCAGCAGTTACGCCGAACCGAGGGAAGACGCTTTCTTT.

V is TRBV2 and J is TRBJ1-3; D may be TRBD1 (5 bases). V was pared by 4 bases and J by 0 bases, with 10 bases between. The length of the CDR3 is 15 residues. Per the germline V gene, CDR1 is SNHLY and CDR2 is FYNNEI. For the CDR3, the DNA is TGTGCCAGCAGTGCACAGGCCCACTCTGGAAACACCATATATTTT. Translation gives CASSAQAHSGNTIYF.

The rearrangement uses TRBV11-3 and TRBJ2-7; the match to TRBD1 covers 8 bases. Germline V gene data show CDR1 as SGHNT and CDR2 as YENEEA. J gave up 5 bases and V 1 base, and 10 bases lay outside the gene matches. The CDR3 covers 16 residues. The CDR3 sequence: CASSLGVDRVWDEQYF. The CDR3 DNA follows: TGTGCCAGCAGCTTAGGGGTGGACAGGGTATGGGACGAGCAGTACTTC.

V usage is TRBV11-2 and J usage is TRBJ2-4; TRBD1 agrees at 8 bases. Losses at the gene ends were 4 bases for V and 6 bases for J; bases not matched to a gene: 8. There are 15 residues in the CDR3. CDR1 is SGHAT, CDR2 FQNNGV, per germline. This chain's CDR3 is CASSYVGQGRNIQYF. CDR3 coding DNA: TGTGCCAGCAGCTACGTTGGACAGGGAAGAAACATTCAGTACTTC. Based on the CDR3 plus reference TRBV11-2 and TRBJ2-4, the full variable domain is EAGVAQSPRYKIIEKRQSVAFWCNPISGHATLYWYQQILGQGPKLLIQFQNNGVVDDSQLPKDRFSAERLKGVDSTLKIQPAKLEDSAVYLCASSYVGQGRNIQYFGAGTRLSVL.

V gene TRBV19 combines with J gene TRBJ2-5, with D possibly being TRBD2 (6 bases). There are 16 residues in the CDR3. V was shortened by 5 bases and J by 4 bases, with 20 bases between the two germline ends. The germline V gene encodes CDR1 LNHDA and CDR2 SQIVND (reference sequence). The CDR3 sequence: CASSDTSRKGGETQYF. The CDR3 DNA reads TGTGCCAGTAGTGATACTAGCCGCAAGGGAGGAGAGACCCAGTACTTC.

The genes are TRBV19 and TRBJ2-7, with 10 positions matching TRBD2. The J segment lost 3 bases and the V segment lost 6 bases, leaving 5 bases of the junction unmatched. The CDR3 is 14 amino acids. Germline CDR1 reads LNHDA; CDR2 reads SQIVND (reference sequence). The CDR3 loop reads CASRLTSGVYEQYF. CDR3 nucleotides: TGTGCCAGTAGGCTAACTAGCGGGGTCTACGAGCAGTACTTC.

V usage is TRBV6-5 and J usage is TRBJ2-6, with a weak D call TRBD1 (5 bases). Germline CDR1 MNHEY, CDR2 SVGAGI. CDR3 size: 16 residues. Deletions cut 0 bases from V and 4 bases from J, with 10 bases between. This chain's CDR3 is CASSYSGQAGANVLTF. DNA of the CDR3: TGTGCCAGCAGTTACTCGGGGCAGGCCGGGGCCAACGTCCTGACTTTC.

V usage is TRBV2 and J usage is TRBJ2-7; a possible D gene is TRBD1 (7 bases). Germline CDR1 reads SNHLY; CDR2 reads FYNNEI. This CDR3 is 17 amino acids long. Trimming took 4 bases from V and 1 from J, leaving 20 bases between them. In nucleotides, the CDR3 is TGTGCCAGCAGTGTGCCAGGGGGGCTACGCGGTTCCTACGAGCAGTACTTC. Residues: CASSVPGGLRGSYEQYF.

Written as DNA, the CDR3 is TGTGCCATCAAGGACAGGGAATGGACTGAAGCTTTCTTT. It codes for CAIKDREWTEAFF. This sequence joins TRBV10-3 and TRBJ1-1, with 8 bases lining up with TRBD1. With 7 bases clipped from V and 5 bases from J, the junction kept 6 bases outside the gene matches. This CDR3 contains 13 residues. Germline-derived CDR1 and CDR2 are ENHRY and SYGVKD.

This rearrangement joins TRBV6-5 to TRBJ2-3, with D perhaps TRBD2 (5 bases). Germline loops: CDR1 MNHEY, CDR2 SVGAGI. Trimming shortened V by 4 bases and J by 4 bases, and 18 bases separated the two germline ends. The CDR3 loop spans 16 amino acids. CDR3 nucleotide sequence: TGTGCCAGCAGTTCGGGCCCTCCCCGGGGTCCAGATACGCAGTATTTT. This translates into CASSSGPPRGPDTQYF.

The J gene is TRBJ1-5, the V gene TRBV19; the D is unclear. Per germline, CDR1 LNHDA and CDR2 SQIVND (reference sequence). The CDR3 covers 15 residues. V lost 5 bases and J lost 0, with 11 bases in between. The CDR3 coding sequence is TGTGCCAGTAGTCCAGAACCTTATAGCAATCAGCCCCAGCATTTT. This encodes CASSPEPYSNQPQHF.

V usage is TRBV18 and J usage is TRBJ2-5; tentatively, D is TRBD2 (5 bases). The V gene's germline CDR1 is KGHSH and CDR2 LQKENI. Trimming left V 3 bases short and J 2 bases short, with 13 bases between. The CDR3 runs 15 residues. CDR3: CASSPSRTGQETQYF. The CDR3 nucleotides are TGTGCCAGCTCACCGTCCCGGACTGGACAAGAGACCCAGTACTTC.

In its sample, this clone was seen a few times. The V call is TRBV6-4, the J call TRBJ2-7, with a possible D match to TRBD1 (5 bases). The CDR3 is 12 amino acids. CDR1 MRHNA and CDR2 SNTAGT come from the germline V gene. Trimming left V 7 bases short and J 5 bases short, with 12 bases between. DNA for the CDR3: TGTGCCAGCATAGGGCAGGGCCACGAGCAGTACTTC. This translates into CASIGQGHEQYF.